This T cell receptor (beta chain) was sequenced for a study of blood T cells in healthy people across ages. A few counts support this clonotype. Combining a sample-barcoded 5' primer with a J-beta primer mix, a second PCR ran for roughly 6 to 11 cycles. The template-switch adaptor was a 5' adaptor with 12 random nucleotides. It tagged each cDNA molecule. TCRdb ran MiXCR on the 5' RACE reads and lists one entry per CDR3 protein. The sample records approximately 960,000 distinct CDR3 sequences, 29% being singletons. This CDR3 has 11 amino acids. Trimming shortened V by 2 bases and J by 9 bases, and 10 bases separated the two germline ends. Germline assignment: CDR1 DFQATT and CDR2 SNEGSKA (reference sequence). Another study also made use of these data, one on T cells of mothers and their children. That work states: At a rate of 1.5 ug per 15 ul, cDNA synthesis received all of the extracted RNA.

Sequenced sample: blood. This TCR was recovered from a middle-aged woman in good health. V and J are TRBV20-1 and TRBJ1-1; D remains unclear. CDR3 loop: CSARIDPQAFF. In DNA form, the CDR3 reads TGCAGTGCTAGAATCGACCCGCAAGCTTTCTTT.